The present T cell receptor (beta chain) was sequenced within a study of blood T cell repertoires in COVID-19. The V segment lost 4 bases and the J segment 0 bases; nucleotides outside the gene matches: 6. The V gene's germline CDR1 is SGHNT and CDR2 YYREEE (reference sequence). The CDR3 has 17 amino acids. Across 24 US areas, participants ranged in age from roughly 18 to 95 years. Donors of Cohort 3 who recovered were those that had two negative PCRs, clearance, or symptom resolution. Assay used: immunoSEQ multiplex PCR; TCRdb lists only in-frame clones, some missing. The data contain approximately 350,000 clones, about 90% of them singletons.

The J gene is TRBJ1-3, the V gene TRBV5-4; 11 nucleotides agree with TRBD1. Sequencing was carried out using PBMCs or T cells enriched from blood (not recorded which). This clonotype originated in a woman in her twenties or thirties who had recovered from COVID-19. The CDR3 protein is CASSAGTGGSSGNTIYF. The CDR3, as DNA: TGTGCCAGCAGCGCCGGGACAGGGGGATCCTCTGGAAACACCATATATTTT.